The 26 T cell receptor beta chains below all came from one sample that was sequenced in a study of siplizumab effects on memory and regulatory T cells. Clones were read by immunoSEQ multiplex PCR, and TCRdb kept only the in-frame ones, dropping some. The sample has some 70,000 clones; 88% are singletons. The sequencing sample was made of Tregs sorted from blood. The receptors stem from a human donor in good health.

A word on this clone: Additional DNA sequences in this sample encode the identical CDR3. The chain combines TRBV6-1 with TRBJ2-7; D gene unclear. CDR3 length: 10 residues. The germline V gene encodes CDR1 MNHNS and CDR2 SASEGT. Trimming shortened V by 2 bases and J by 7 bases, and 3 bases separated the two germline ends. The CDR3 is CASSEYEQYF. In DNA form, the CDR3 reads TGTGCCAGCAGTGAATATGAGCAGTACTTC.

The gene calls are TRBV7-9 and TRBJ2-3; D is ambiguous. The germline gives CDR1 SEHNR, CDR2 FQNEAQ (reference sequence). The CDR3 runs to 14 residues. Trimming shortened V by 2 bases and J by 2 bases, and 8 bases separated the two germline ends. CDR3 residues: CASSLQRPTDTQYF. In DNA form, the CDR3 reads TGTGCCAGCAGCTTACAGAGACCCACAGATACGCAGTATTTT.

The chain recombines TRBV5-4 with TRBJ2-7; 8 bases align to TRBD1. V shed 0 bases and J 9 bases; nucleotides not matched to a gene: 11. This CDR3 is built from 15 residues. The germline CDR1 and CDR2 sequences are SGHNT and YYREEE (reference sequence). This CDR3 reads CASSLGTGWGVRQYF. The CDR3 DNA reads TGTGCCAGCAGCTTGGGGACAGGGTGGGGGGTGCGGCAGTACTTC.

J is TRBJ2-5 and V is TRBV14, with D perhaps given as TRBD1 or TRBD2 (6 bases each). Germline CDR1 SGHDN, CDR2 FVKESK. V was clipped by 1 base and J by 4 bases, with 19 bases between them. The CDR3 contains 17 residues. The CDR3 loop is CASSQGGAGSYLETQYF. CDR3 nucleotide sequence: TGTGCCAGCAGCCAAGGGGGGGCAGGGTCTTACTTAGAGACCCAGTACTTC.

This clone was seen just once. The rearrangement joins TRBV28 to TRBJ2-5; no clear D. This CDR3 spans 12 amino acids. Looked up from germline, CDR1 is MDHEN and CDR2 is SYDVKM. V lost 5 bases, J lost 5 bases, and 9 bases lay in between. The chain's CDR3 is CASSQLRETQYF. DNA of the CDR3: TGTGCCAGCAGTCAGTTAAGGGAGACCCAGTACTTC.

This clone was counted only a few times. The CDR3 region is CATPRGIYF. CDR3 in DNA: TGTGCCACCCCCAGGGGGATATACTTC. The rearrangement uses TRBV19 and TRBJ2-7, with 7 positions matching TRBD1. In germline, CDR1 is LNHDA, CDR2 SQIVND (reference sequence). The V and J ends lost 10 bases and 13 bases, in that order; junction bases with no gene match: 7. This CDR3 region has 9 residues.

The rearrangement joins TRBV10-3 to TRBJ1-2; D uncertain. CDR1 and CDR2 from the germline V gene are ENHRY and SYGVKD. V gave up 8 bases and J gave up 5 bases, with 12 bases separating them. This CDR3 is built from 12 residues. The CDR3 coding sequence is TGTGCCATCGGAGAGTATGGGTATGGCTACACCTTC. It specifies CAIGEYGYGYTF.

The chain has TRBV19 and TRBJ2-7, with D perhaps TRBD2 (5 bases). CDR1 and CDR2 (germline): LNHDA, SQIVND (reference sequence). The CDR3 consists of 13 residues. Trimming took 7 bases from V and 7 from J, leaving 17 bases between them. The CDR3 DNA sequence: TGTGCCAGTACCGTGGGGAGTCCGGGAGAGCAGTACTTC. It encodes CASTVGSPGEQYF.

The chain joins TRBV2 to TRBJ2-6; the D gene is possibly TRBD2 (5 bases). V lost 5 bases to trimming and J lost 5 bases, with 13 bases between them. CDR1 SNHLY and CDR2 FYNNEI come from the germline V gene. The CDR3 spans 15 residues. The CDR3 DNA reads TGTGCCAGCAGTACGGACTTTTGGCGGGCCAACGTCCTGACTTTC. The encoded protein is CASSTDFWRANVLTF.

The rearrangement uses TRBV10-1 and TRBJ2-3; no firm D call. The CDR3 sequence is 13 residues long. Germline V CDR1 and CDR2: WNHNN, SYGVQD (reference sequence). Trimming removed 5 bases at V and 0 bases at J, with 6 bases between. CDR3 amino acids: CASSNGSTDTQYF. The CDR3 DNA sequence: TGCGCCAGCAGTAACGGGAGCACAGATACGCAGTATTTT.

This clone was observed once. The J gene is TRBJ1-2, the V gene TRBV10-3; weak D call: TRBD1 (5 bases). This CDR3 contains 11 residues. CDR1 is ENHRY and CDR2 is SYGVKD in the germline V gene. V lost 10 bases, J lost 4 bases, and 10 bases lay in between. CDR3 sequence: CATGTAYGYTF. The CDR3 region has the DNA TGTGCCACCGGGACTGCCTATGGCTACACCTTC.

The rearrangement uses TRBV19 and TRBJ1-5; D remains unclear. The CDR3 sequence is 14 residues long. Germline V lookup: CDR1 LNHDA, CDR2 SQIVND (reference sequence). The V end lost 2 bases, the J end lost 4 bases, and 9 bases lay between the germline ends. This chain's CDR3 is CASSIYTGNQPQHF. The CDR3 DNA reads as TGTGCCAGTAGTATATATACGGGAAATCAGCCCCAGCATTTT. The whole variable domain, filled in from reference TRBV19 and TRBJ1-5, reads DGGITQSPKYLFRKEGQNVTLSCEQNLNHDAMYWYRQDPGQGLRLIYYSQIVNDFQKGDIAEGYSVSREKKESFPLTVTSAQKNPTAFYLCASSIYTGNQPQHFGDGTRLSIL.

This sequence joins TRBV27 and TRBJ1-1; 9 nucleotides align to TRBD1. The V segment lost 6 bases and the J segment 1 base; nucleotides outside the gene matches: 3. This CDR3 contains 14 residues. The germline gives CDR1 MNHEY, CDR2 SMNVEV (reference sequence). The CDR3 DNA follows: TGTGCCAGCAGGGACAGGGGAAGGAACACTGAAGCTTTCTTT. This gives the protein CASRDRGRNTEAFF.

The chain has TRBV5-4 and TRBJ1-5; perhaps TRBD1 as D (6 bases). Germline CDR1 reads SGHNT; CDR2 reads YYREEE (reference sequence). The CDR3 contains 15 residues. Trimming stripped 6 bases from V and 3 bases from J, with 16 bases between. The CDR3 DNA follows: TGTGCCAGCAACCTCACAGGGAACCCCAATCAGCCCCAGCATTTT. It codes for CASNLTGNPNQPQHF.

This chain links TRBV21-1 with TRBJ2-7; the listed D gene, TRBD2, was not tested against the DNA. TRBV21-1 is a pseudogene. The CDR3 extends over 16 amino acids. The CDR3: CASSSHASGCSYEQYF. Written as DNA, the CDR3 is TGTGCCAGCAGCTCTCACGCCAGCGGCTGCTCCTACGAGCAGTACTTC.

This clone was seen just once. The chain links TRBV10-1 to TRBJ2-7; D not resolved. Germline V gene sequence: CDR1 WNHNN, CDR2 SYGVQD (reference sequence). The CDR3 runs to 13 residues. Trimming pared 5 bases from V and 0 bases from J, leaving 8 bases between. CDR3 DNA: TGCGCCAGCAGTACCGCTAGCTCCTACGAGCAGTACTTC. This sequence encodes CASSTASSYEQYF.

V is TRBV4-2 and J is TRBJ2-2; 8 nucleotides line up with TRBD1. With V trimmed by 5 bases and J by 5 bases, 7 bases remained unmatched. CDR1 and CDR2 from the germline V gene are LGHNA and YNFKEQ. The CDR3 is 15 residues long. In nucleotides, the CDR3 is TGTGCCAGCAGCTTCAGGACAGGGCGGACCGGGGAGCTGTTTTTT. It encodes CASSFRTGRTGELFF.

In its sample, this clone was seen once. The chain is built from TRBV12-5 and TRBJ1-5, with a tentative D call TRBD1 (5 bases). CDR1 is LGHNT and CDR2 is FRNRAP in the germline V gene. Deletions cut 1 base from V and 6 bases from J, with 13 bases between. The CDR3 runs to 15 residues. CDR3 DNA: TGTGCTAGTGGTTTGGGGGGCCAGGGTGGTCAGCCCCAGCATTTT. Residues: CASGLGGQGGQPQHF. Combining the CDR3 with reference TRBV12-5 and TRBJ1-5 gives the whole variable domain DARVTQTPRHKVTEMGQEVTMRCQPILGHNTVFWYRQTMMQGLELLAYFRNRAPLDDSGMPKDRFSAEMPDATLATLKIQPSEPRDSAVYFCASGLGGQGGQPQHFGDGTRLSIL.

Concerning this clone: Distinct nucleotide sequences in the sample also encode this CDR3. The genes are TRBV28 and TRBJ2-7; D gene unclear. This CDR3 has 11 amino acids. V lost 2 bases, J lost 3 bases, and 2 bases lay in between. Germline CDR1 and CDR2: MDHEN and SYDVKM. CDR3 nucleotides: TGTGCCAGCAGTTTACTCTACGAGCAGTACTTC. Translation gives CASSLLYEQYF.

The rearrangement joins TRBV5-4 to TRBJ1-1; tentatively, D is TRBD1 (6 bases). The CDR3 has 14 residues. Trimming took off 4 bases at V and 4 bases at J, with 14 bases between the two ends. Germline V gene data show CDR1 as SGHNT and CDR2 as YYREEE (reference sequence). This CDR3 reads CASSRTGGGTEAFF. The CDR3 bases are TGTGCCAGCAGCCGCACGGGGGGCGGCACTGAAGCTTTCTTT.

This clone was seen a few times. The V call is TRBV30, the J call TRBJ2-7, with 11 bases that match TRBD2. J lost 1 base, V lost 7 bases, and 0 bases had no gene match. Per the germline V gene, CDR1 is GTSNPN and CDR2 is SVGIG (reference sequence). CDR3 length: 12 residues. As DNA, the CDR3 is TGTGCCTCTAGCGGGAGGTCCTACGAGCAGTACTTC. Translated, it gives CASSGRSYEQYF.

V usage is TRBV19 and J usage is TRBJ2-7; 11 positions match TRBD2. With 6 bases clipped from V and 2 bases from J, the junction kept 6 bases outside the gene matches. The V gene's germline CDR1 is LNHDA and CDR2 SQIVND (reference sequence). The CDR3 length is 15 residues. CDR3 loop: CASRTSGISTYEQYF. The CDR3 coding sequence is TGTGCCAGTAGGACTAGCGGGATTAGCACCTACGAGCAGTACTTC.

This chain uses TRBV7-9 with TRBJ2-6, with D possibly matching TRBD2 (5 bases). Between the trimmed V and J ends, which lost 2 bases and 3 bases, there was a span of 8 bases. The CDR3 covers 15 residues. CDR1 and CDR2 (germline): SEHNR, FQNEAQ (reference sequence). The CDR3: CASSLSGLGANVLTF. In DNA form, the CDR3 reads TGTGCCAGCAGCTTAAGTGGACTTGGGGCCAACGTCCTGACTTTC.

The table lists this clone with a count of one. V is TRBV7-2 and J is TRBJ1-6; 9 bases match TRBD1. The V and J ends lost 2 bases and 10 bases, in that order; junction bases with no gene match: 6. The CDR3 runs 15 residues. CDR1 is SGHTA, CDR2 FQGNSA, per germline. The CDR3 protein is CASSLPGQGGSPLHF. DNA of the CDR3: TGTGCCAGCAGCTTACCGGGACAGGGAGGATCACCCCTCCACTTT. Full variable domain (rest looked up from reference TRBV7-2 and TRBJ1-6): GAGVSQSPSNKVTEKGKDVELRCDPISGHTALYWYRQSLGQGLEFLIYFQGNSAPDKSGLPSDRFSAERTGGSVSTLTIQRTQQEDSAVYLCASSLPGQGGSPLHFGNGTRLTVT.

This chain links TRBV18 with TRBJ1-2, with D hard to call. The CDR3 has 14 amino acids. Germline V gene data show CDR1 as KGHSH and CDR2 as LQKENI. V was pared by 3 bases and J by 3 bases, with 11 bases between. CDR3 coding DNA: TGTGCCAGCTCACCGTTGGTAAAGGACTATGGCTACACCTTC. Its protein product is CASSPLVKDYGYTF.

The CDR3 sequence is CASRGQGAGYTF. The DNA for the CDR3 is TGTGCCAGCAGGGGACAGGGGGCGGGCTACACCTTC. The chain couples TRBV2 to TRBJ1-2; 12 bases are shared with TRBD1. The V gene's germline CDR1 is SNHLY and CDR2 FYNNEI. This CDR3 is 12 amino acids long. V lost 6 bases, J lost 8 bases, and 1 base stayed unmatched.